This T cell receptor (beta chain) comes out of a study of CXCR3-negative and CXCR3-positive naive CD8 T cells. The study's findings and limits: Diversity proved comparably high across both naive subsets and much lower in memory CD8+ cells. TRBV-TRBJ usage was alike in naive CXCR3-negative and CXCR3-positive cells but differed in memory cells.

Through 5' RACE with UMI labels, the TRB cDNA libraries were prepared. Reprocessing the 5' RACE reads, TCRdb reports a single entry for every CDR3 protein and omits DNA. The table lists approximately 83,000 distinct CDR3 sequences. Looked up from germline, CDR1 is LNHDA and CDR2 is SQIVND (reference sequence). This CDR3 has 14 residues. Comments on this clonotype: Its cognate antigen is unknown.

This TCR was sampled from a human donor in good health. Some clones in this sample may be carry-over from other donors' samples. The sequenced sample was naive CXCR3- CD8+ T cells from blood. Subset specified: CD45RO-CCR7+CD27+CD95- naive CD8+ T cells lacking CXCR3 (TNR3-). The gene calls are TRBV19 and TRBJ2-1; there is no DNA to check the TCRdb D call of TRBD1. The CDR3: CATMLLAPGNEQFF.